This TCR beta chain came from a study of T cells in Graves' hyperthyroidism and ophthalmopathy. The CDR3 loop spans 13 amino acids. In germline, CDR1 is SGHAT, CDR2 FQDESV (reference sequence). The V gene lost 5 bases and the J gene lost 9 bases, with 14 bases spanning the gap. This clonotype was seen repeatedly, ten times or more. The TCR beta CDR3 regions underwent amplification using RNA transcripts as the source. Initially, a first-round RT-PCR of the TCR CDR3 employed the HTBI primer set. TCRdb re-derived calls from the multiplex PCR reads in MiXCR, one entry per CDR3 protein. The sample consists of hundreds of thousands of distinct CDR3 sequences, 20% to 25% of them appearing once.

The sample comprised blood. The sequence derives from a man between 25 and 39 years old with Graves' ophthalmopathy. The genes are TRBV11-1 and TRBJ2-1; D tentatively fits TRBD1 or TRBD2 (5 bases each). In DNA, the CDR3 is TGTGCCAGCAGCCTAACCCCGAGGGGTGAGCAGTTCTTC. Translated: CASSLTPRGEQFF.